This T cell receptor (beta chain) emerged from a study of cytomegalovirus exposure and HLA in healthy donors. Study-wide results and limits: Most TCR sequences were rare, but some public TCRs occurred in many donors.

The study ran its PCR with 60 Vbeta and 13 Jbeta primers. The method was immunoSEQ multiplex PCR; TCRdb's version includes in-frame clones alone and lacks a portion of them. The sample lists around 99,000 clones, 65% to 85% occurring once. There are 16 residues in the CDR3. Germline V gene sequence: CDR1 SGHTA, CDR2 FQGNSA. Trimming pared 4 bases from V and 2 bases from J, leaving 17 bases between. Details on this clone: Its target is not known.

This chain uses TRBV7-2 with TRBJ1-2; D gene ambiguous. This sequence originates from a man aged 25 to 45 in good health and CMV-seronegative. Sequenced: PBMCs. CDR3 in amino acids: CASSSPRPRSNYGYTF. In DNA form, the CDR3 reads TGTGCCAGCAGCTCTCCACGCCCTAGGTCGAACTATGGCTACACCTTC.